At least ten counts were recorded for the clone carrying this T cell receptor beta chain. Trimming shortened V by 7 bases and J by 4 bases, and 11 bases separated the two germline ends. The V gene's germline CDR1 is SGDLS and CDR2 YYNGEE. The CDR3 spans 12 residues. Via MiXCR, TCRdb re-called the 5' RACE reads, giving one row per CDR3 protein. The repertoire holds hundreds of thousands of distinct CDR3 sequences, with under 30% as singletons. This sample was taken from a study of identical twins' blood T cells. The V and J genes are TRBV9 and TRBJ1-2; no reliable D call. Sequenced input: PBMCs. This TCR was recovered from a woman between 18 and 55 years old in good health. CDR3 residues: CASGRRGYGYTF. CDR3 sequence (DNA): TGTGCCAGCGGGAGGCGGGGCTATGGCTACACCTTC.